This T cell receptor beta chain emerged from a study of T-cell reconstitution after alpha-beta-depleted transplantation in children. The CDR3 runs 15 residues. From germline, CDR1 is SQVTM and CDR2 ANQGSEA. Trimming stripped 7 bases from V and 0 bases from J, with 15 bases between. Unique molecular identifiers were used in preparing the TCRbeta library. Using its own MiXCR run on the PCR reads, TCRdb lists one record per CDR3 protein. The table shows 250,000 to 300,000 distinct CDR3 sequences, with nearly 10% occurring only once. The chain carries TRBV29-1 and TRBJ2-2; D may be TRBD2 (5 bases). The receptor's source is a human donor who donated a stem cell graft to a child with SCID. The sample was PBMCs from the stem cell graft donor, taken from the stem cell graft. The CDR3: CSAGSSEANTGELFF. The CDR3 DNA follows: TGCAGCGCGGGGTCTTCGGAAGCGAACACCGGGGAGCTGTTTTTT.